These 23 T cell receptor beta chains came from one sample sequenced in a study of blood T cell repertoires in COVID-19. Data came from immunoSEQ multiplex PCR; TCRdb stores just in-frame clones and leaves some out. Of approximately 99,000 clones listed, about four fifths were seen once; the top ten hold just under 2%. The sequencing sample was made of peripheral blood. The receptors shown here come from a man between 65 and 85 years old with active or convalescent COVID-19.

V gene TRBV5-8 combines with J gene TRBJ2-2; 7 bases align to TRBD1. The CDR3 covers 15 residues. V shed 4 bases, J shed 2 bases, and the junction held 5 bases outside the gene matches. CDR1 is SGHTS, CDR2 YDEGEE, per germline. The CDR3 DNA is TGTGCCAGCAGCGTGGGACAGCCAAACACCGGGGAGCTGTTTTTT. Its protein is CASSVGQPNTGELFF.

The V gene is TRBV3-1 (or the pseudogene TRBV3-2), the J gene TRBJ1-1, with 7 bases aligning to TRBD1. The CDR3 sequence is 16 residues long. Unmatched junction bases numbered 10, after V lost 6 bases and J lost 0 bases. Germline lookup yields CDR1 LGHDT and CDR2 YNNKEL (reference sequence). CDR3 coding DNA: TGTGCCAGCAGTCGCTCGGGACAGCTCATGAACACTGAAGCTTTCTTT. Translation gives CASSRSGQLMNTEAFF.

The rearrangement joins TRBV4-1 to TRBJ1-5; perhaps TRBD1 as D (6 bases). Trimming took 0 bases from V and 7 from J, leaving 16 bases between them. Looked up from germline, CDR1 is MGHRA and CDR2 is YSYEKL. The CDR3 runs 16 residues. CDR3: CASSQEGGAQGQPQHF. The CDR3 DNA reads TGCGCCAGCAGCCAAGAAGGGGGGGCGCAGGGACAGCCCCAGCATTTT.

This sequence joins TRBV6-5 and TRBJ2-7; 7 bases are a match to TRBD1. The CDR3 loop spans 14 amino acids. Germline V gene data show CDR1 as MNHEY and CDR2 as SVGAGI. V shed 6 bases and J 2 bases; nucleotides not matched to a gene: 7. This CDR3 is CASSPTTGPYEQYF. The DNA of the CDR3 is TGTGCCAGCAGCCCAACGACAGGGCCCTACGAGCAGTACTTC.

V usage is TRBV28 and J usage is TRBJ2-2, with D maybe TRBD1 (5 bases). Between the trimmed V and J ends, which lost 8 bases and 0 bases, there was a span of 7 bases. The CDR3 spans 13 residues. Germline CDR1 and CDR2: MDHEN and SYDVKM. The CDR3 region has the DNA TGTGCCAGCTTGGGGCCGAACACCGGGGAGCTGTTTTTT. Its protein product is CASLGPNTGELFF. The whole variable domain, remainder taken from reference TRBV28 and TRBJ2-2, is DVKVTQSSRYLVKRTGEKVFLECVQDMDHENMFWYRQDPGLGLRLIYFSYDVKMKEKGDIPEGYSVSREKKERFSLILESASTNQTSMYLCASLGPNTGELFFGEGSRLTVL.

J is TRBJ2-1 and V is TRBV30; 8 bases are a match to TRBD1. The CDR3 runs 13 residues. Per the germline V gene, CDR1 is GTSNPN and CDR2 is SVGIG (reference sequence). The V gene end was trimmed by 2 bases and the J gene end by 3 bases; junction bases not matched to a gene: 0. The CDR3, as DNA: TGTGCCTGGAGTACAGGGGGCTACAATGAGCAGTTCTTC. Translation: CAWSTGGYNEQFF. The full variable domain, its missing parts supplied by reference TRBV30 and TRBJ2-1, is SQTIHQWPATLVQPVGSPLSLECTVEGTSNPNLYWYRQAAGRGLQLLFYSVGIGQISSEVPQNLSASRPQDRQFILSSKKLLLSDSGFYLCAWSTGGYNEQFFGPGTRLTVL.

In DNA, the CDR3 is TGTGCCAGTAGTCCCCGGGTGTTCAGTACCGGGGAGCTGTTTTTT. Its protein is CASSPRVFSTGELFF. The genes are TRBV19 and TRBJ2-2; no reliable D call. The ends were cut back, 5 bases at V and 5 bases at J, with 15 bases in the middle. This CDR3 comprises 15 residues. Germline V lookup: CDR1 LNHDA, CDR2 SQIVND (reference sequence).

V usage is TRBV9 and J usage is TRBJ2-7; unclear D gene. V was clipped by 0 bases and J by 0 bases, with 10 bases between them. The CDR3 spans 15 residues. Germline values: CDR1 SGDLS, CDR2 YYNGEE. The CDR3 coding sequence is TGTGCCAGCAGCGTAGATGGCTCCCCCTCCTACGAGCAGTACTTC. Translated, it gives CASSVDGSPSYEQYF.

In DNA, the CDR3 is TGTGCCAGCAGTTACCGGACAGGAGGACAGGCTGAAGCTTTCTTT. Residues: CASSYRTGGQAEAFF. The V gene is TRBV6-5, the J gene TRBJ1-1; 7 positions agree with TRBD1. V lost 2 bases, J lost 6 bases, and 9 bases stayed unmatched. The CDR3 length is 15 residues. In germline, CDR1 is MNHEY, CDR2 SVGAGI.

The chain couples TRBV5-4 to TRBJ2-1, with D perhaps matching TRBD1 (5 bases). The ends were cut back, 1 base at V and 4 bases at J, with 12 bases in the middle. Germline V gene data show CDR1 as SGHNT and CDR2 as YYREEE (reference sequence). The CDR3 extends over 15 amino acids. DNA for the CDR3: TGTGCCAGCAGCTTGAAGACAGCCCTTTACAATGAGCAGTTCTTC. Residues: CASSLKTALYNEQFF.

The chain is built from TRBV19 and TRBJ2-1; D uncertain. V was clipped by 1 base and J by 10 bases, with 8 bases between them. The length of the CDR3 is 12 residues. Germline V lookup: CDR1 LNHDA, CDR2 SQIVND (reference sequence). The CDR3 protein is CASSIGSTEQFF. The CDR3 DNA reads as TGTGCCAGTAGTATAGGTTCGACAGAGCAGTTCTTC.

DNA of the CDR3: TGTGCCAGCATCCCCCAGGGGTATTTTGAAGCTTTCTTT. The encoded protein is CASIPQGYFEAFF. The rearrangement uses TRBV28 and TRBJ1-1; D possibly corresponds to TRBD1 (6 bases). Germline V CDR1 and CDR2: MDHEN, SYDVKM. The CDR3 is made up of 13 amino acids. The V gene lost 7 bases and the J gene lost 7 bases, with 16 bases spanning the gap.

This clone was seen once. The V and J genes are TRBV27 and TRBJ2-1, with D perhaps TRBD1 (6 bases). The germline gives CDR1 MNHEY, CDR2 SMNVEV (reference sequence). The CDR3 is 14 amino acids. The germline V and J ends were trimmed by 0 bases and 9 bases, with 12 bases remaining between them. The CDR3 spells CASSLSSGVVEQFF. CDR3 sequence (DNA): TGTGCCAGCAGTTTATCATCAGGGGTGGTTGAGCAGTTCTTC.

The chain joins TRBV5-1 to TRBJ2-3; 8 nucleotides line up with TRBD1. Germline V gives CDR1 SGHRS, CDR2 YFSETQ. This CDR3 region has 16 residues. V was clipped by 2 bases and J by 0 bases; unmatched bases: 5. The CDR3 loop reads CASSFSGGSSTDTQYF. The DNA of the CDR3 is TGCGCCAGCAGCTTTTCAGGGGGCTCTAGCACAGATACGCAGTATTTT.

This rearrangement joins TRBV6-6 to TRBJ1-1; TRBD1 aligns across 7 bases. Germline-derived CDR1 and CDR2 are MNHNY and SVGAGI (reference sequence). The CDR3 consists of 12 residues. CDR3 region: CTTRTGNTEAFF. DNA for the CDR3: TGTACGACTCGGACAGGGAACACTGAAGCTTTCTTT.

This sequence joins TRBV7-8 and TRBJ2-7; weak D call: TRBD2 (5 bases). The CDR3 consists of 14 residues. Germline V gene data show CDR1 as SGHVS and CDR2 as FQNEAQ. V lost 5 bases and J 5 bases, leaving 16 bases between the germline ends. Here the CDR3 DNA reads TGTGCCAGCAGCCCGAGGGCTCTATCCCACGAGCAGTACTTC. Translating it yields CASSPRALSHEQYF.

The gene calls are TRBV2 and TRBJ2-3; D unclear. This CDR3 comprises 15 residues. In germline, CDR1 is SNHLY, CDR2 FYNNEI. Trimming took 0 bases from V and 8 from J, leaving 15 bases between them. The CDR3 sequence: CASSEAGRELSTQYF. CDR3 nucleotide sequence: TGTGCCAGCAGTGAAGCGGGCCGTGAGTTGAGTACGCAGTATTTT.

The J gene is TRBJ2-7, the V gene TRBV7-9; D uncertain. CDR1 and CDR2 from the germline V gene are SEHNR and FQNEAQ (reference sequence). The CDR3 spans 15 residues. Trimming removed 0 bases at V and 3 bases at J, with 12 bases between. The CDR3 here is CASSLAGRQNYEQYF. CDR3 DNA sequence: TGTGCCAGCAGCTTAGCGGGCAGACAAAACTACGAGCAGTACTTC.

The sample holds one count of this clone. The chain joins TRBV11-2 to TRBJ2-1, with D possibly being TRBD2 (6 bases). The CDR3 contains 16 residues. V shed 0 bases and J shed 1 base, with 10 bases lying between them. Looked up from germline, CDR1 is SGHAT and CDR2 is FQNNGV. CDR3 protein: CASSLEAGTSYNEQFF. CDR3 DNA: TGTGCCAGCAGCTTAGAAGCAGGGACTTCCTACAATGAGCAGTTCTTC. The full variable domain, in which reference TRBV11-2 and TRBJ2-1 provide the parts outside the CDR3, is EAGVAQSPRYKIIEKRQSVAFWCNPISGHATLYWYQQILGQGPKLLIQFQNNGVVDDSQLPKDRFSAERLKGVDSTLKIQPAKLEDSAVYLCASSLEAGTSYNEQFFGPGTRLTVL.

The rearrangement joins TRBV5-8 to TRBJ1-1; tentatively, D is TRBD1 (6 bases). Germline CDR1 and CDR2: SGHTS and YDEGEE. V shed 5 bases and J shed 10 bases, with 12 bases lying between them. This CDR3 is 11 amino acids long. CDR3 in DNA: TGTGCCAGCAGGAACAGGGTGCTAGCTTTCTTT. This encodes CASRNRVLAFF.

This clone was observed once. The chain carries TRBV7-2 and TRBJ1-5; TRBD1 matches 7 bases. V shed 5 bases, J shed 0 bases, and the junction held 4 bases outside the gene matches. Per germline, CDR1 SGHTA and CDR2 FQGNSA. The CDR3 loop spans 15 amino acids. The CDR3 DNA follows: TGTGCCAGCAGCAAGGGGGCAAATAGCAATCAGCCCCAGCATTTT. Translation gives CASSKGANSNQPQHF.

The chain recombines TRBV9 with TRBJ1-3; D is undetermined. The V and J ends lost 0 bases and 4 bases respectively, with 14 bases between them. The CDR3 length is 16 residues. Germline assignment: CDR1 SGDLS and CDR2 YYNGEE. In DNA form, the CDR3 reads TGTGCCAGCAGCGTAGACCCTACCACCGCCGGAAACACCATATATTTT. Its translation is CASSVDPTTAGNTIYF.

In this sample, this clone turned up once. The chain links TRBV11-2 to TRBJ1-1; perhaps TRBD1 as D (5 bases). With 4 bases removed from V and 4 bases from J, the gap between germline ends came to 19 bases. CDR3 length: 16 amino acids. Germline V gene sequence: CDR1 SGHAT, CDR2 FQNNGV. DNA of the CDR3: TGTGCCAGCAGCTCACAATCAGGGCTGGTGAGCACTGAAGCTTTCTTT. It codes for CASSSQSGLVSTEAFF.